This T cell receptor (beta chain) was sequenced for a study of blood T cells in healthy people across ages. Study details: T cells yielded about one barcoded beta molecule per two cells through template switching. Study outcomes and limitations: Diversity estimates from one million T cells were considered underestimates. TCR beta diversity tracked closely with naive T cell percentage.

Note on this clonotype: Its antigen remains unidentified.

The CDR3 is 15 amino acids. V lost 3 bases to trimming and J lost 3 bases; unmatched junction nucleotides: 5. Germline V lookup: CDR1 PRHDT, CDR2 FYEKMQ (reference sequence). The use of a sample-barcoded 5' primer and a J-beta primer mix characterized a second PCR of about 6 to 11 cycles. A template-switch adaptor with 12 random nucleotides tagged each cDNA molecule. TCRdb analysed the 5' RACE reads with MiXCR anew, one entry per CDR3 protein. The table shows about 1.8 million distinct CDR3 sequences, with 40% to 55% occurring only once. This rearrangement joins TRBV13 to TRBJ1-2; 9 nucleotides line up with TRBD1. The sequencing sample was made of blood. This TCR derives from a woman aged 35 to 49 in good health. CDR3 protein: CASSFGQGSDYGYTF. The CDR3 DNA is TGTGCCAGCAGCTTCGGACAGGGGTCGGACTATGGCTACACCTTC.